This T cell receptor beta chain is drawn from a study of cytomegalovirus exposure and HLA in healthy donors. It was with 60 Vbeta and 13 Jbeta primers that the PCR ran. The data were produced by immunoSEQ multiplex PCR, yet TCRdb's version contains in-frame clones alone and is incomplete. Of about 150,000 clones listed, 82% are singletons. Germline V gives CDR1 MDHEN, CDR2 SYDVKM. V shed 6 bases, J shed 4 bases, and the junction held 11 bases outside the gene matches. The CDR3 length is 17 residues. Input material: PBMCs. The receptor was isolated from a man aged 30 to 45 in good health and CMV-seropositive. The chain couples TRBV28 to TRBJ2-7, with TRBD2 matching over 14 bases. The CDR3 DNA reads as TGTGCCAGCAGCCAGTCCGGGACTAGCGGGGGATTTTACGAGCAGTACTTC. The encoded protein is CASSQSGTSGGFYEQYF.